What follows describes a single T cell receptor (beta chain). The antigen is not known. Vbeta (60) and Jbeta (13) primers were used in the PCR. The data were produced by immunoSEQ multiplex PCR, yet TCRdb's version contains in-frame clones alone and is incomplete. The sample has approximately 120,000 clones, around 80% seen once. V was pared by 0 bases and J by 3 bases, with 6 bases of the junction left unmatched. In germline, CDR1 is SGHNT, CDR2 YYREEE (reference sequence). The CDR3 totals 15 residues. This specimen comes from a study of cytomegalovirus exposure and HLA in healthy donors. Study results and limitations: The dataset shows that most TCR sequences were rare, while some public TCRs occurred in many donors.

Sequences were obtained from PBMCs. V usage is TRBV5-4 and J usage is TRBJ2-7; TRBD2 matches 7 bases. This receptor was obtained from a woman aged 55-69 years in good health and CMV-seropositive. Written as DNA, the CDR3 is TGTGCCAGCAGCTTGGGGCTAGCGGAGCGCTACGAGCAGTACTTC. This gives the protein CASSLGLAERYEQYF.